A selection of T cell receptor beta chains follows, all from one sample in a study of cytomegalovirus exposure and HLA in healthy donors. The data were produced by immunoSEQ multiplex PCR, yet TCRdb's version contains in-frame clones alone and is incomplete. The table has a few hundred thousand clones, approximately 82% seen once. Material for sequencing was PBMCs. These receptors came from a middle-aged woman in good health and CMV-seronegative. Each CDR3 is given with its conserved first and last residue. A D gene is named only where the DNA matches it firmly. The listing skips clone size in some rows; elsewhere it reads once, few, many or a size class.

j_call clone_size d_call v_call cdr3_nt cdr3_aa
TRBJ1-1 . TRBD1 TRBV6-5 TGTGCCAGCAGTTACACAGCCGGGACAGGAAACACTGAAGCTTTCTTT CASSYTAGTGNTEAFF
TRBJ2-7 . . TRBV19 TGTGCCAGTCGTCGTACGGGGGTCCCCTCCGAGCAGTACTTC CASRRTGVPSEQYF
TRBJ2-3 . TRBD2 TRBV5-1 TGCGCCAGCAGCTTGGAACTAGCGGGGGGCGCAGATACGCAGTATTTT CASSLELAGGADTQYF
TRBJ1-4 many TRBD1 TRBV2 TGTGCCGGCCGGGACAGGGGTGAAAAACTGTTTTTT CAGRDRGEKLFF
TRBJ2-7 . . TRBV5-1 TGCGCCAGCAGCTTGACGCTGAACCTACAGGGTAGCTCCTACGAGCAGTACTTC CASSLTLNLQGSSYEQYF
TRBJ1-1 few TRBD1 TRBV9 TGTGCCAGCAGCCCCCCGGGACAGGGACAGAACACTGAAGCTTTCTTT CASSPPGQGQNTEAFF
TRBJ1-1 few . TRBV5-1 TGCGCCAGCAGCTTGACAGGGTCGAACACTGAAGCTTTCTTT CASSLTGSNTEAFF
TRBJ1-2 once TRBD1 TRBV19 TGTGCCAGTAGTACGGACAGGGGATGGGGCTACACCTTC CASSTDRGWGYTF
TRBJ1-4 . . TRBV5-1 TGCGCCAGCAGCTCAGGAGGGCCGAGTAATGAAAAACTGTTTTTT CASSSGGPSNEKLFF
TRBJ2-2 . . TRBV7-6 TGTGCCAGCAGCTTCGGGGACGGGGAGCTGTTTTTT CASSFGDGELFF
TRBJ1-5 few TRBD1 TRBV7-9 TGTGCCAGCAGCTTCTTACCCTTGGGACAGCGAGACAATCAGCCCCAGCATTTT CASSFLPLGQRDNQPQHF
TRBJ1-5 . TRBD1 TRBV2 TGTGCCAGCAGTGAAAGGGGGACAGGTTTTAATCAGCCCCAGCATTTT CASSERGTGFNQPQHF
TRBJ2-1 . . TRBV20-1 TGCAGTGCTATATACCTCGGTGAGCAGTTCTTC CSAIYLGEQFF
TRBJ2-1 . . TRBV5-1 TGCGCCAGCAGCTCCGACCCAGGATCCTACAATGAGCAGTTCTTC CASSSDPGSYNEQFF
TRBJ1-5 . . TRBV6-1 TGTGCCAGCAGTAAAGGGAGAATTGGCAATCAGCCCCAGCATTTT CASSKGRIGNQPQHF
TRBJ1-1 . . TRBV2 TGTGCCAGCACGTCCGCAGGCATCCGGACAGCGAACACTGAAGCTTTCTTT CASTSAGIRTANTEAFF
TRBJ2-7 . TRBD1 TRBV19 TGTGCCAGTAGTATAGCTGGGACAGGTTTAGGAGAGCAGTACTTC CASSIAGTGLGEQYF
TRBJ1-1 . . TRBV11-2 TGTGCCAGCCGGTGGGGCGCGATGGGGAACACTGAAGCTTTCTTT CASRWGAMGNTEAFF
TRBJ2-1 . . TRBV12-5 TGTGCTAGTGGGGAGGACTACAATGAGCAGTTCTTC CASGEDYNEQFF
TRBJ1-1 . TRBD1 TRBV7-8 TGTGCCAGCAGCTTAGGGAGGGACAGGGGAGCCACTGAAGCTTTCTTT CASSLGRDRGATEAFF
TRBJ1-2 . . TRBV28 TGTGCCAGCAGTGGGGACACAAACGGCTACACCTTC CASSGDTNGYTF
TRBJ2-1 . TRBD2 TRBV6-5 TGTGCCAGTCTAGCGGGGAATGAGCAGTTCTTC CASLAGNEQFF
TRBJ2-3 once . TRBV29-1 TGCAGCGTTGAAGAGGCAATGATGTCTACGCAGTATTTT CSVEEAMMSTQYF
TRBJ2-7 . TRBD1 TRBV6-1 TGTGCCAGCAACAACGAGGGGACAGGGGGCCCTCAGCAGTACTTC CASNNEGTGGPQQYF
TRBJ2-5 . TRBD2 TRBV7-6 TGTGCCAGCAGCTCCCGAATCGGGACTAGCGGGGGGAGAGAGACCCAGTACTTC CASSSRIGTSGGRETQYF
TRBJ2-5 . TRBD1 TRBV5-1 TGCGCCAGCAGCTTGGCGACAGGGAGTGAAGAGACCCAGTACTTC CASSLATGSEETQYF
TRBJ2-2 . . TRBV5-1 TGCGCCAGCAGCTTCCAGGGTGACGGGAACACCGGGGAGCTGTTTTTT CASSFQGDGNTGELFF
TRBJ2-3 . . TRBV6-5 TGTGCCAGCAGTTCCCCGGGTCAGGGTACAGATACGCAGTATTTT CASSSPGQGTDTQYF
TRBJ2-7 . TRBD1 TRBV19 TGTGCCAGTAGTACCCAAGGGGACAGGTCCTACGAGCAGTACTTC CASSTQGDRSYEQYF
TRBJ1-1 few . TRBV7-9 TGTTCCAGCAGCCCCCGGGAGGGCGAAGCTTTCTTT CSSSPREGEAFF
TRBJ1-1 . . TRBV7-9 TGTGCCAGCAGCTATTCACGAGGCGGTGGCGTCACTGAAGCTTTCTTT CASSYSRGGGVTEAFF
TRBJ2-3 . TRBD1 TRBV10-3 TGTGCCATCAGAGGAATGGGACAGGGGTTACCGACAGATACGCAGTATTTT CAIRGMGQGLPTDTQYF
TRBJ1-4 . TRBD1 TRBV11-2 TGTGCCAGCAGCTTAGATGGGACAGGCAATGAAAAACTGTTTTTT CASSLDGTGNEKLFF
TRBJ2-7 . TRBD1 TRBV13 TGTGCCAGCAGCTTAGGTCTAATTGGACAGGTTTACGAGCAGTACTTC CASSLGLIGQVYEQYF
TRBJ2-3 . . TRBV11-1 TGTGCCAGCAGCTTAAGTCAGGTCACAGATACGCAGTATTTT CASSLSQVTDTQYF